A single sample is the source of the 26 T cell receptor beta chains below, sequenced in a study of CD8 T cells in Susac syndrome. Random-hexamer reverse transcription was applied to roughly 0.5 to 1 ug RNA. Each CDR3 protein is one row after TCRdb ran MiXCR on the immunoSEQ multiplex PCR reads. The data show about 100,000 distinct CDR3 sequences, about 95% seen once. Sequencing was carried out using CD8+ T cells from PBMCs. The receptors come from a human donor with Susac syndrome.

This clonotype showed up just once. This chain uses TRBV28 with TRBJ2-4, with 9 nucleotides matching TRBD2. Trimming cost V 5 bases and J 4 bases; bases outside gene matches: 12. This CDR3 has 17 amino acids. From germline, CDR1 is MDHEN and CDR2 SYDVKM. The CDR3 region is CASSPRLTSGVKNIQYF. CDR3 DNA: TGTGCCAGCAGTCCGCGCCTGACTAGCGGAGTAAAAAACATTCAGTACTTC.

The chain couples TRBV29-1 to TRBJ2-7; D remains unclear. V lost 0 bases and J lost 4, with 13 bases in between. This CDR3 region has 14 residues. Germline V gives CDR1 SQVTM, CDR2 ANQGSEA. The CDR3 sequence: CSVEDQVGSYEQYF. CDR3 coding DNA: TGCAGCGTTGAAGATCAGGTGGGATCGTACGAGCAGTACTTC.

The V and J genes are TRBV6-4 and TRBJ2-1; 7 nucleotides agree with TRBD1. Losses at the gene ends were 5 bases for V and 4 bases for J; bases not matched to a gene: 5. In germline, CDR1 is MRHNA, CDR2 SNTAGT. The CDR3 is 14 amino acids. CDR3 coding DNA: TGTGCCAGCAGTCCCGGGACAGAATACAATGAGCAGTTCTTC. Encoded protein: CASSPGTEYNEQFF.

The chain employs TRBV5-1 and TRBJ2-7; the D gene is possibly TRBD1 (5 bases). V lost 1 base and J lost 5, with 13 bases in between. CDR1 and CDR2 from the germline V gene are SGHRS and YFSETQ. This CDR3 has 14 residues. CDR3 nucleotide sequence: TGCGCCAGCAGCTTGAAATGGGGCGTCAACGAGCAGTACTTC. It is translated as CASSLKWGVNEQYF.

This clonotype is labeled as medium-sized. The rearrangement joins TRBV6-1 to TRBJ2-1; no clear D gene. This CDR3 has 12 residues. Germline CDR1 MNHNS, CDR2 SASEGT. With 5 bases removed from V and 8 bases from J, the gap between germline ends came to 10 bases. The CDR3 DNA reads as TGTGCCAGCAGTCCCTATGAGGATGAGCAGTTCTTC. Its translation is CASSPYEDEQFF.

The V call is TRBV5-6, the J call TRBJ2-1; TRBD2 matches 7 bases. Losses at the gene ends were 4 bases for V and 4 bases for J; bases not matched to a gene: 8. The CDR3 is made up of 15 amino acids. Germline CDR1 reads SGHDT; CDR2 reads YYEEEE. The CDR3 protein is CASSGGASGYNEQFF. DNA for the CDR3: TGTGCCAGCAGCGGAGGGGCTAGCGGTTACAATGAGCAGTTCTTC.

The CDR3 bases are TGTGCCAGCAGCTTAGGGGACAGGATTGGAGATACGCAGTATTTT. This encodes CASSLGDRIGDTQYF. This sequence joins TRBV11-2 and TRBJ2-3; 8 nucleotides agree with TRBD1. From germline, CDR1 is SGHAT and CDR2 FQNNGV. The CDR3 has 15 residues. With 1 base clipped from V and 5 bases from J, the junction kept 5 bases outside the gene matches.

Written as DNA, the CDR3 is TGCAGTGCTAGAGATCGGCAGGGGTACTACGAGCAGTACTTC. Residues: CSARDRQGYYEQYF. The chain uses TRBV20-1 and TRBJ2-7; D perhaps matches TRBD1 (6 bases). V lost 0 bases, J lost 3 bases, and 12 bases lay in between. The germline CDR1 and CDR2 sequences are DFQATT and SNEGSKA (reference sequence). The CDR3 is 14 residues long.

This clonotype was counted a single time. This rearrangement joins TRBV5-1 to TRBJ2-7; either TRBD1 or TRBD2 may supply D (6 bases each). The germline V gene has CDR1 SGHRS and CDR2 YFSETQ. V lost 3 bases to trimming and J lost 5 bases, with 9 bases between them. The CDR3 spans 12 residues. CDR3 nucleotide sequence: TGCGCCAGCAGCTCGGGGGCAAACGAGCAGTACTTC. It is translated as CASSSGANEQYF.

The CDR3 region has the DNA TGCAGTGCTCGCTTGAATCAGGGGGTTGGTCGGAACACTGAAGCTTTCTTT. It codes for CSARLNQGVGRNTEAFF. The chain employs TRBV20-1 and TRBJ1-1, with 7 bases identical to TRBD1. The V gene end was trimmed by 5 bases and the J gene end by 1 base; junction bases not matched to a gene: 16. This CDR3 comprises 17 residues. Germline V gene lookup returns CDR1 DFQATT and CDR2 SNEGSKA (reference sequence).

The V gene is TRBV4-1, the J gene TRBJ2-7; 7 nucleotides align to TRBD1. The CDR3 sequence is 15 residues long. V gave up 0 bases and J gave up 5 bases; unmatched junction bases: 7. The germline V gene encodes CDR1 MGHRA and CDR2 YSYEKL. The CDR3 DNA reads TGCGCCAGCAGCCAAGATCTGACAGGGTGGGACGAGCAGTACTTC. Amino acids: CASSQDLTGWDEQYF.

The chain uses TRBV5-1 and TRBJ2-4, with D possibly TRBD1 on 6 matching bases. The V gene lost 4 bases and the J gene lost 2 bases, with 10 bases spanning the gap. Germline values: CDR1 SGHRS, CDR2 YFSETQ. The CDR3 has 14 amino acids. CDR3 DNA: TGCGCCAGCAGCGAGCAGGGGACCAAAAACATTCAGTACTTC. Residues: CASSEQGTKNIQYF. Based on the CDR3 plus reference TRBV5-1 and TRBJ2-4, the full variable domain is KAGVTQTPRYLIKTRGQQVTLSCSPISGHRSVSWYQQTPGQGLQFLFEYFSETQRNKGNFPGRFSGRQFSNSRSEMNVSTLELGDSALYLCASSEQGTKNIQYFGAGTRLSVL.

The CDR3 is CSVVFRDRPTGELFF. The CDR3 DNA reads as TGCAGCGTTGTGTTCCGAGACAGACCCACCGGGGAGCTGTTTTTT. The V call is TRBV29-1, the J call TRBJ2-2; D is possibly TRBD1 (5 bases). V dropped 4 bases and J dropped 4 bases, with 16 bases sitting between them. CDR1 and CDR2 from the germline V gene are SQVTM and ANQGSEA. CDR3 size: 15 residues.

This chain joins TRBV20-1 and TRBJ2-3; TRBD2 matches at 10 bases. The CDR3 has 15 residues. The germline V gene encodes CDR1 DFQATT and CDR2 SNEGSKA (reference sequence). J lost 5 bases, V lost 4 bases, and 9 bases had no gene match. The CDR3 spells CSATQSGRAGDTQYF. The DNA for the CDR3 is TGCAGTGCTACTCAAAGCGGGAGGGCCGGAGATACGCAGTATTTT.

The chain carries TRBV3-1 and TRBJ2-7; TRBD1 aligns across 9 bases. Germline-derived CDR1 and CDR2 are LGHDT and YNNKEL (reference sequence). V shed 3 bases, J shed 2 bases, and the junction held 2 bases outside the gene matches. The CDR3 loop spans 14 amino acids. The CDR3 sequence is CASSQRTGAYEQYF. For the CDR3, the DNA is TGTGCCAGCAGCCAGCGGACAGGGGCCTACGAGCAGTACTTC.

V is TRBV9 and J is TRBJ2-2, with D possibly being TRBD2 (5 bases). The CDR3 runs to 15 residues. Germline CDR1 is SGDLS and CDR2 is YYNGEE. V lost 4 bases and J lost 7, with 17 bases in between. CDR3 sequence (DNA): TGTGCCAGCAGCTCTACCGGGGAGTATAACGGGGAGCTGTTTTTT. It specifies CASSSTGEYNGELFF.

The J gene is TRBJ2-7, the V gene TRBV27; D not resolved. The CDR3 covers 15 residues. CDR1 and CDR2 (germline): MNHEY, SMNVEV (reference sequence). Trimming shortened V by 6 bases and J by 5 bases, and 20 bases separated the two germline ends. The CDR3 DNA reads TGTGCCAGCAGCCTCTCTCCCCTTCCTGGGGACGAGCAGTACTTC. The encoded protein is CASSLSPLPGDEQYF.

The CDR3 bases are TGTGCCAGCAGTTCGGGGGAGGTCGCCTACGAGCAGTACTTC. Its protein product is CASSSGEVAYEQYF. V is TRBV13 and J is TRBJ2-7, with D possibly matching TRBD2 (6 bases). V lost 6 bases to trimming and J lost 2 bases, with 14 bases between them. Germline V lookup: CDR1 PRHDT, CDR2 FYEKMQ (reference sequence). The CDR3 extends over 14 amino acids.

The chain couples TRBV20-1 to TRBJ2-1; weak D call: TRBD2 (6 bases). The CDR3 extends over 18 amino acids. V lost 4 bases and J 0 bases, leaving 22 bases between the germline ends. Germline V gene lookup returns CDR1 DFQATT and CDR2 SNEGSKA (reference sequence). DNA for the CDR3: TGCAGTGCTAAGGGAGTAGCGGCCCTAGGAAGCTCCTACAATGAGCAGTTCTTC. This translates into CSAKGVAALGSSYNEQFF.

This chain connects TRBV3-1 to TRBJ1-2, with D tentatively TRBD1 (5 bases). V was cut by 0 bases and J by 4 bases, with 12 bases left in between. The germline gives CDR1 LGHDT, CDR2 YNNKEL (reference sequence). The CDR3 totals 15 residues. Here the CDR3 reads CASSQDRGGVYGYTF. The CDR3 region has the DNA TGTGCCAGCAGCCAAGATAGAGGAGGGGTCTATGGCTACACCTTC.

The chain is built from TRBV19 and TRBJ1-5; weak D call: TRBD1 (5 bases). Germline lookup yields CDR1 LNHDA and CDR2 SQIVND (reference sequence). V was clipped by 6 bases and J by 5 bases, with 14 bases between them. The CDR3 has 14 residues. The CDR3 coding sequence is TGTGCCAGTAGCCCGACGGGACTGGATCAGCCCCAGCATTTT. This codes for CASSPTGLDQPQHF.

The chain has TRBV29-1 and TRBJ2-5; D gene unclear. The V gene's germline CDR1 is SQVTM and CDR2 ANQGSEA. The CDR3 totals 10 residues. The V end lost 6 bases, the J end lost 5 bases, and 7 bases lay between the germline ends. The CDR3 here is CSVVKETQYF. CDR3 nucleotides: TGCAGCGTGGTGAAGGAGACCCAGTACTTC.

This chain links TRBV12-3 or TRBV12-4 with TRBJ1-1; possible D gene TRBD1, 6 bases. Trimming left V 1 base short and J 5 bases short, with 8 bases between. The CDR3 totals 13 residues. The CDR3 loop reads CASSLGTETEAFF. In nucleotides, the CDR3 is TGTGCCAGCAGTTTAGGGACAGAGACTGAAGCTTTCTTT.

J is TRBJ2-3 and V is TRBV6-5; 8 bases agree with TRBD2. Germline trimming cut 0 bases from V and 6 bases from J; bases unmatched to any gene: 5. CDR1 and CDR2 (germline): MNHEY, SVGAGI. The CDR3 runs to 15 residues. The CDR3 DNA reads TGTGCCAGCAGTTACTCGTCGGGGGGGCTCGATACGCAGTATTTT. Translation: CASSYSSGGLDTQYF.

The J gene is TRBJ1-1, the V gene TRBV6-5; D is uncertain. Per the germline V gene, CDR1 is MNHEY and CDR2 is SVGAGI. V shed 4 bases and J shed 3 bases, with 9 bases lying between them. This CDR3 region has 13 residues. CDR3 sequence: CASSWNGDTEAFF. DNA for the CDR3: TGTGCCAGCAGTTGGAACGGGGACACTGAAGCTTTCTTT.

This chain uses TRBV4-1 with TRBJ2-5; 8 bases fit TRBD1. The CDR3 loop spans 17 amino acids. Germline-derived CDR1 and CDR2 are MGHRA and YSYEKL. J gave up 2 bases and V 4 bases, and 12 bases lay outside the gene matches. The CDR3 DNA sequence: TGCGCCAGCAGCCCCCACCCGACAGGGGCCTTACAAGAGACCCAGTACTTC. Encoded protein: CASSPHPTGALQETQYF.